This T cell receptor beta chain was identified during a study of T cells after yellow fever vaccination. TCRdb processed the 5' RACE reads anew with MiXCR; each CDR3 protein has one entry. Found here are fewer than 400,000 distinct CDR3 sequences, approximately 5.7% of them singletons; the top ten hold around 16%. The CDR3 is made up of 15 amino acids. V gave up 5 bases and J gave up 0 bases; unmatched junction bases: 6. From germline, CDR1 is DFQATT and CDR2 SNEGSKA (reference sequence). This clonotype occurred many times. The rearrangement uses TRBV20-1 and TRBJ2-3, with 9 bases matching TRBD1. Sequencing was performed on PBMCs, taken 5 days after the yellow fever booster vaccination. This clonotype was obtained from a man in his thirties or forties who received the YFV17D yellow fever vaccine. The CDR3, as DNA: TGCAGTGCTTCCCGGACAGGGGAAAGCACAGATACGCAGTATTTT. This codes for CSASRTGESTDTQYF.